These 2 T cell receptor beta chains came from one sample sequenced in a study of CD8 T cells in ankylosing spondylitis (TCRdb year 2017). The library was generated by 5' RACE. Sequencing used an Illumina HiSeq 2500. TCRdb applied fastp at Q25 and MiXCR to the public reads, then kept only in-frame beta chains. Identical CDR3 proteins give one entry, which carries the most common genes and DNA. Within this sample are some 250,000 distinct CDR3 sequences, with 7.5% to 9% of them counted one time only. The ten biggest clones cover under 7.5% of the sample. The sequenced sample was blood, either unsorted or a sorted T cell fraction (not recorded which). Receptors were obtained from a male donor with ankylosing spondylitis or in good health (not recorded which).

This clonotype has only a few counts. This chain connects TRBV5-1 to TRBJ2-1; TRBD2 matches at 9 bases. Germline V gives CDR1 SGHRS, CDR2 YFSETQ. This CDR3 spans 15 amino acids. V dropped 0 bases and J dropped 7; count of bases not matched to a gene: 5. The CDR3 reads CASSLASGVGNEQFF. The CDR3 bases are TGCGCCAGCAGCTTGGCTAGCGGGGTCGGGAATGAGCAGTTCTTC.

This clonotype was found many times. The chain employs TRBV28 and TRBJ2-3, with TRBD1 matching 8 bases. Germline V lookup: CDR1 MDHEN, CDR2 SYDVKM. V lost 3 bases and J lost 5; bases outside the gene matches: 7. The length of the CDR3 is 15 residues. The CDR3 here is CASSFRTGIGDTQYF. The CDR3 coding sequence is TGTGCCAGCAGTTTCCGGACAGGGATAGGAGATACGCAGTATTTT.